The next 28 T cell receptor beta chains were all read from a single sample in a study of cytomegalovirus exposure and HLA in healthy donors. It was with 60 Vbeta and 13 Jbeta primers that the PCR ran. This table comes from immunoSEQ multiplex PCR, and its TCRdb copy is limited to in-frame clones, with some not included. The sample gives approximately 120,000 clones, 70% to 85% of which show up once; around 9.9% is in the top ten. Sequencing was done on a sample of PBMCs. The receptors originated from a man aged 40-49 years in good health and CMV-seropositive.

The V and J genes are TRBV13 and TRBJ1-1; a weak D match, TRBD1 (6 bases). This CDR3 spans 16 amino acids. V was clipped by 4 bases and J by 4 bases, with 19 bases between them. CDR1 and CDR2 from the germline V gene are PRHDT and FYEKMQ (reference sequence). The CDR3 DNA is TGTGCCAGCAGCTCAATCTCGACAGGAGAAAGCACTGAAGCTTTCTTT. This codes for CASSSISTGESTEAFF.

This chain uses TRBV6-6 with TRBJ2-5; TRBD1 aligns across 9 bases. The last part of the DNA fits TRBJ2-7 better; the J call may be wrong. The germline gives CDR1 MNHNY, CDR2 SVGAGI (reference sequence). The CDR3 extends over 16 amino acids. The CDR3 loop is CASSSPGQGASYEQYF. CDR3 nucleotide sequence: TGTGCCAGCAGTTCTCCGGGACAGGGTGCTTCCTACGAGCAGTACTTC.

The chain couples TRBV7-2 to TRBJ1-1; D perhaps matches TRBD1 (5 bases). V gave up 5 bases and J gave up 2 bases, with 15 bases separating them. Germline V gives CDR1 SGHTA, CDR2 FQGNSA. The CDR3 sequence is 15 residues long. CDR3 nucleotide sequence: TGTGCCAGCAGCCTTAATGGGGGGAGTAACACTGAAGCTTTCTTT. Its protein product is CASSLNGGSNTEAFF.

With regard to this clone: The junction does not match germline at one end; this may be a read error. V and J are TRBV7-4 and TRBJ2-4; 14 nucleotides line up with TRBD2. CDR3 size: 18 residues. CDR1 and CDR2 from the germline V gene are SGHVT and SQSDAQ. CDR3 DNA: TGTGCCAGCAGCTCACCCGGACTAGCGGGGGGAGCCAAAAACAGTCAGTACTTC. Amino acids: CASSSPGLAGGAKNSQYF.

The chain couples TRBV15 to TRBJ1-6, with D unresolved. V was trimmed by 1 base and J by 10 bases, leaving 17 bases between them. From germline, CDR1 is LNHNV and CDR2 YYDKDF (reference sequence). CDR3 length: 16 residues. The chain's CDR3 is CATSRAAGVEGSPLHF. CDR3 sequence (DNA): TGTGCCACCAGCAGAGCCGCCGGGGTCGAGGGCTCACCCCTCCACTTT.

This clone was seen a handful of times. V is TRBV27 and J is TRBJ2-5; TRBD1 might be the D (5 bases). This CDR3 contains 15 residues. Trimming cost V 6 bases and J 1 base, with 15 bases left between them. The germline CDR1 and CDR2 sequences are MNHEY and SMNVEV (reference sequence). CDR3 sequence: CASRTGAAFQETQYF. The CDR3 region has the DNA TGTGCCAGCAGGACTGGGGCAGCTTTCCAAGAGACCCAGTACTTC.

This clone appeared a few times. At one of its ends the junction is not consistent with the germline gene, which may arise from a read error. The rearrangement joins TRBV15 to TRBJ2-6; D might be TRBD1 (5 bases). This CDR3 is 15 amino acids long. Germline loops: CDR1 LNHNV, CDR2 YYDKDF (reference sequence). The CDR3 loop is CATGQRVSGANGLTF. Written as DNA, the CDR3 is TGTGCCACCGGACAAAGGGTCTCTGGGGCCAACGGCCTGACTTTC.

V and J are TRBV2 and TRBJ2-7, with a possible D match to TRBD1 (6 bases). Germline lookup yields CDR1 SNHLY and CDR2 FYNNEI. V shed 1 base and J shed 7 bases, with 14 bases lying between them. The length of the CDR3 is 14 residues. Here the CDR3 DNA reads TGTGCCAGCAGTGAAGAGGGGGTCTTAGGGGAGCAGTACTTC. It is translated as CASSEEGVLGEQYF. Drawing the rest from reference TRBV2 and TRBJ2-7, the complete variable domain is EPEVTQTPSHQVTQMGQEVILRCVPISNHLYFYWYRQILGQKVEFLVSFYNNEISEKSEIFDDQFSVERPDGSNFTLKIRSTKLEDSAMYFCASSEEGVLGEQYFGPGTRLTVT.

The CDR3 loop is CASSALAYEQYF. In DNA, the CDR3 is TGTGCCAGCAGTGCCTTAGCCTACGAGCAGTACTTC. V is TRBV6-1 and J is TRBJ2-7; D gene uncertain. Trimming stripped 4 bases from V and 2 bases from J, with 6 bases between. CDR1 is MNHNS, CDR2 SASEGT, per germline. This CDR3 contains 12 residues.

V gene TRBV7-3 combines with J gene TRBJ1-6, with a weak D call TRBD1 (5 bases). CDR1 is SGHTA and CDR2 is FQGTGA in the germline V gene. Trimming left V 2 bases short and J 7 bases short, with 9 bases between. This CDR3 has 14 amino acids. The CDR3 is CASSLRQGNSPLHF. The CDR3, as DNA: TGTGCCAGCAGCTTACGCCAGGGAAATTCACCCCTCCACTTT.

This clone has only one observation. This chain connects TRBV28 to TRBJ1-3; 7 positions match TRBD1. The CDR3 is 14 residues long. Germline loops: CDR1 MDHEN, CDR2 SYDVKM. V shed 3 bases, J shed 2 bases, and the junction held 1 base outside the gene matches. CDR3 sequence (DNA): TGTGCCAGCAGTTTTGGGACAGCTGGAAACACCATATATTTT. It translates to CASSFGTAGNTIYF.

This clone was counted only a few times. This rearrangement joins TRBV7-9 to TRBJ2-5; 8 bases are a match to TRBD1. V lost 5 bases to trimming and J lost 3 bases; unmatched junction nucleotides: 5. Germline CDR1 and CDR2: SEHNR and FQNEAQ (reference sequence). The CDR3 totals 14 residues. CDR3 sequence (DNA): TGTGCCAGCAGCGATGACAGGGGAGAAGAGACCCAGTACTTC. Translation: CASSDDRGEETQYF.

A single count supports this clone. This sample includes further DNA sequences coding for the same CDR3. The chain uses TRBV9 and TRBJ2-5; 8 nucleotides align to TRBD1. The germline V gene has CDR1 SGDLS and CDR2 YYNGEE. The CDR3 extends over 15 amino acids. Trimming at V came to 3 bases and at J to 2 bases, leaving 6 bases not matched to a gene. CDR3 nucleotide sequence: TGTGCCAGCAGCGCAGGGGGCGGTGGACAAGAGACCCAGTACTTC. Residues: CASSAGGGGQETQYF.

V usage is TRBV2 and J usage is TRBJ1-1, with D possibly matching TRBD1 (5 bases). The V gene lost 5 bases and the J gene lost 8 bases, with 15 bases spanning the gap. The length of the CDR3 is 13 residues. CDR1 and CDR2 from the germline V gene are SNHLY and FYNNEI. The CDR3 region has the DNA TGTGCCAGCAGTCATAACGGGGGGACGGAAGCTTTCTTT. Translation: CASSHNGGTEAFF.

This clone was counted a few times. The gene calls are TRBV6-6 and TRBJ1-2, with D maybe TRBD1 (6 bases). Trimming removed 6 bases at V and 3 bases at J, with 8 bases between. This CDR3 spans 12 amino acids. CDR1 and CDR2 (germline): MNHNY, SVGAGI (reference sequence). Written as DNA, the CDR3 is TGTGCCAGCAGCCCAGGGGACTATGGCTACACCTTC. Amino acids: CASSPGDYGYTF.

Here the CDR3 DNA reads TGTGCCAGCTGCAAAGCGGTGGACAGGTCGGATGGCTACACCTTC. Protein: CASCKAVDRSDGYTF. The genes are TRBV6-1 and TRBJ1-2, with 7 positions matching TRBD1. The CDR3 consists of 15 residues. V lost 8 bases, J lost 6 bases, and 15 bases stayed unmatched. Germline CDR1 and CDR2: MNHNS and SASEGT.

The J gene is TRBJ2-7, the V gene TRBV28, with 9 bases lining up with TRBD1. Trimming took 6 bases from V and 3 from J; bases not matched to a gene: 3. This CDR3 spans 13 amino acids. In germline, CDR1 is MDHEN, CDR2 SYDVKM. This CDR3 reads CASRATGGYEQYF. DNA of the CDR3: TGTGCCAGCAGAGCGACAGGGGGCTACGAGCAGTACTTC.

This clone was seen a handful of times. This sequence joins TRBV19 and TRBJ1-4; D is uncertain. The CDR3 length is 15 residues. Trimming removed 7 bases at V and 8 bases at J, with 20 bases between. Germline CDR1 LNHDA, CDR2 SQIVND (reference sequence). CDR3 loop: CASKSPRGIDEKLFF. The CDR3 nucleotides are TGTGCCAGTAAAAGTCCGCGAGGGATAGACGAAAAACTGTTTTTT.

The rearrangement uses TRBV5-1 and TRBJ2-5; maybe TRBD2 (6 bases). The CDR3 extends over 15 amino acids. The V end was cut by 4 bases, the J end by 3 bases, with 16 bases between. Germline assignment: CDR1 SGHRS and CDR2 YFSETQ. CDR3 DNA sequence: TGCGCCAGCAGCCGTGGCGGGACGGGAAAAGAGACCCAGTACTTC. Residues: CASSRGGTGKETQYF.

The CDR3 coding sequence is TGTGCCAGCAGCCTAGCGGGGGTGGTGGGGAATGAGCAGTTCTTC. Protein product: CASSLAGVVGNEQFF. The chain links TRBV14 to TRBJ2-1; TRBD2 matches at 9 bases. The CDR3 runs to 15 residues. The V gene's germline CDR1 is SGHDN and CDR2 FVKESK. The trim removed 4 bases at V and 7 bases at J, leaving 8 bases unmatched.

About this clone: Other DNA sequences of this sample code for an identical CDR3. The chain joins TRBV14 to TRBJ1-4; the match to TRBD1 covers 10 bases. This CDR3 spans 14 amino acids. The trim removed 4 bases at V and 6 bases at J, leaving 2 bases unmatched. CDR1 is SGHDN and CDR2 is FVKESK in the germline V gene. Here the CDR3 reads CASSLGTGDEKLFF. CDR3 bases: TGTGCCAGCAGCCTTGGGACAGGGGATGAAAAACTGTTTTTT. The whole variable domain, remainder taken from reference TRBV14 and TRBJ1-4, is EAGVTQFPSHSVIEKGQTVTLRCDPISGHDNLYWYRRVMGKEIKFLLHFVKESKQDESGMPNNRFLAERTGGTYSTLKVQPAELEDSGVYFCASSLGTGDEKLFFGSGTQLSVL.

V and J are TRBV29-1 and TRBJ2-5; TRBD1 matches 8 bases. Germline V CDR1 and CDR2: SQVTM, ANQGSEA. The CDR3 is made up of 11 amino acids. The CDR3 reads CRVDRAETQYF. The CDR3 DNA sequence: TGCAGAGTGGACAGGGCGGAGACCCAGTACTTC.

V and J are TRBV5-4 and TRBJ1-1; 9 nucleotides line up with TRBD1. Trimming took 5 bases from V and 5 from J; bases not matched to a gene: 7. CDR1 is SGHNT and CDR2 is YYREEE in the germline V gene (reference sequence). CDR3 length: 14 residues. Here the CDR3 DNA reads TGTGCCAGCAGTTCGACAGGGGGGTGGACTGAAGCTTTCTTT. This translates into CASSSTGGWTEAFF.

J is TRBJ2-4 and V is TRBV4-2, with TRBD1 matching over 10 bases. CDR3 length equals 16 residues. Germline CDR1 and CDR2: LGHNA and YNFKEQ. The V gene end was trimmed by 0 bases and the J gene end by 8 bases; junction bases not matched to a gene: 7. In nucleotides, the CDR3 is TGTGCCAGCAGCCAAGAACTGACAGGGGGCTTAGACATTCAGTACTTC. As protein: CASSQELTGGLDIQYF.

The chain employs TRBV18 and TRBJ1-1, with D uncertain. The germline V and J ends were trimmed by 3 bases and 1 base, with 12 bases remaining between them. This CDR3 contains 15 residues. Germline V lookup: CDR1 KGHSH, CDR2 LQKENI. The CDR3 bases are TGTGCCAGCTCACCCGACGCGGTATGGAACACTGAAGCTTTCTTT. It yields the protein CASSPDAVWNTEAFF.

V is TRBV6-1 and J is TRBJ1-4; 7 nucleotides match TRBD1. Germline trimming cut 6 bases from V and 7 bases from J; bases unmatched to any gene: 2. Germline CDR1 MNHNS, CDR2 SASEGT. The CDR3 length is 12 residues. CDR3 nucleotides: TGTGCCAGCAGGAACAGGGGTGAAAAACTGTTTTTT. Protein sequence: CASRNRGEKLFF.

CDR3: CASSSPDKSNTGELFF. CDR3 bases: TGTGCCAGCAGCTCCCCGGACAAGTCGAACACCGGGGAGCTGTTTTTT. This chain uses TRBV11-1 with TRBJ2-2; perhaps TRBD1 as D (5 bases). Germline CDR1 and CDR2: SGHAT and FQDESV (reference sequence). This CDR3 region has 16 residues. Trimming shortened V by 4 bases and J by 0 bases, and 12 bases separated the two germline ends.

The rearrangement links TRBV11-2 to TRBJ2-2, with D possibly being TRBD1 (6 bases). V lost 1 base, J lost 6 bases, and 12 bases lay in between. The germline CDR1 and CDR2 sequences are SGHAT and FQNNGV. There are 15 residues in the CDR3. CDR3 sequence reads: CASSLVRGSAGELFF. CDR3 DNA sequence: TGTGCCAGCAGCTTAGTCAGGGGATCGGCCGGGGAGCTGTTTTTT.